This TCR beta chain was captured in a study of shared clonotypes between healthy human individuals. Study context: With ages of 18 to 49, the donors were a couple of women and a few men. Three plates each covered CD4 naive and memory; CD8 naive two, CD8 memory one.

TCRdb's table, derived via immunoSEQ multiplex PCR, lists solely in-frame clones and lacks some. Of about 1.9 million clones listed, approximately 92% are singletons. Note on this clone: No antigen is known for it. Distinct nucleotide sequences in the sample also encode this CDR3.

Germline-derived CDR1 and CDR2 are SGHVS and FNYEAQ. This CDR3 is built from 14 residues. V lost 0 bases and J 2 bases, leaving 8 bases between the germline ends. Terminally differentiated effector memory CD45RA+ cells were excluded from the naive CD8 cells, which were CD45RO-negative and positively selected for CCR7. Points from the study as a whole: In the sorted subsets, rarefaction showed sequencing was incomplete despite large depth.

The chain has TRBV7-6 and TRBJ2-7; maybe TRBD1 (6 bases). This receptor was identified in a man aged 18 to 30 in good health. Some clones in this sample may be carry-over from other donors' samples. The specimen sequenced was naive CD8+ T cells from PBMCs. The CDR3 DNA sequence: TGTGCCAGCAGCTTAGCTCCAGGGGCCTACGAGCAGTACTTC. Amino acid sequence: CASSLAPGAYEQYF.